Here is one TCR beta chain with its context. Its antigen remains unidentified. No base-level quality is on record; no much larger clone is a single base apart. The sample has other DNA sequences that encode this CDR3 too. This entry belongs to a study of immune evolution from preneoplasia to lung adenocarcinoma (dated by TCRdb to the early 2020s). With respect to the entire study: HLA loss of heterozygosity was found in roughly 7% of AIS, 15% of MIA and less than 35% of ADC lesions, and in no AAH lesions. Immune contexture across lung adenocarcinoma precursors and invasive adenocarcinoma was profiled using immune gene expression, TCR sequencing and multiplex immunofluorescence. Resected precursor lesions (AAH, AIS, MIA) and invasive adenocarcinomas were each compared against paired morphologically normal lung tissue. The sample size depended on which specimens were available, not on a prior power calculation. The immune data were integrated with whole exome sequencing and methylation data from the same cohort of nodules. The overall cohort comprised 40 to 60 patients with pulmonary nodules who underwent surgical resection. A total of approximately 56 patients contributed TCR sequencing data. According to the study, roughly 100 samples were used for TCR sequencing. POLYSOLVER was used to infer class I HLA alleles from exome data, and LOHHLA was used to detect allele-specific HLA loss. General study outcomes and caveats: The findings rested on association rather than direct causation, and larger cohorts with long-term follow-up and longitudinal biopsies were considered necessary. Because every patient came from Japan and China, how well the results apply to Western populations was uncertain. The highest clonality was observed in normal lung, whereas higher T cell density and diversity but lower clonality appeared to be present in later-stage lesions. The highest T cell clonality was observed in KRAS-mutant nodules compared with EGFR-mutant or double wild-type lesions. Normal lung had the highest top T cell clone frequencies, and these frequencies appeared to fall progressively from AAH through AIS, MIA and invasive adenocarcinoma.

The patients had resection in Japan or China between about 2013 and 2017. The histologic diagnosis of each case was independently confirmed on H&E slides by two lung cancer pathologists. Premalignant or tumor cells were enriched for nucleic acid extraction by macro-dissection performed after pathologic assessment. The AllPrep DNA/RNA FFPE Kit was used to isolate DNA from FFPE tissue. CDR1 MGHRA and CDR2 YSYEKL were looked up in the germline V gene. From its cysteine to its phenylalanine, the CDR3 spans 14 amino acids. Only the CDR3 region is kept as DNA, spanning 42 bases read in frame from base 1. V drops 0 bases and J drops 3 bases, leaving 9 bases in between. The immunoSEQ hsTCRbeta Kit was used to sequence TCR beta CDR3 regions from DNA. In the original analysis: TCR sequencing data were analysed with the ImmunoSEQ Analyzer. T cell clonality was defined as 1 minus Pielou's evenness, as computed on productive rearrangements. The inverse Simpson index, applied to productive templates, was used to measure T cell diversity. T cell density was expressed as TCR beta template counts normalized to usable DNA, with usable DNA estimated by amplifying and sequencing housekeeping genes. Two-sided Kruskal-Wallis tests were used to compare TCR metrics across histologic stages. Held by TCRdb, this immuneACCESS table contains in-frame sequences only and omits some clones. Under half of the omission traces to an unresolved V gene where checked; the cause of the rest is unknown. D and trimming come from the DNA, and the V and J calls and clone size come from that table. The sample table lists around 7,500 clones, over 60% of them with a count of one. The top ten clones comprise about 2.9% of the sample.

This receptor was obtained from a person aged 40-50 years with lung adenocarcinoma. The chain is made from TRBV4-1 and TRBJ2-7; TRBD2 might be the D gene, on 6 matching bases. The specimen was FFPE invasive lung adenocarcinoma tissue. The cell subset or site label corresponds to: frankly invasive lung adenocarcinoma (ADC). The sequenced DNA: TGCGCCAGCAGCCAAGATCGCGGGGACTACGAGCAGTACTTC. Its product reads: CASSQDRGDYEQYF.